Shown below are 21 T cell receptor beta chains from a single sample sequenced in a study of CD8+CD57+ T cells in acquired aplastic anemia. Genomic DNA, the template, was used for profiling of the TCR beta VDJ and CDR3. TCRdb analysed the reads with MiXCR anew, one entry per CDR3 protein. Here the sample spans hundreds of thousands of distinct CDR3 sequences, under 80% being singletons. The sequenced sample consisted of sorted CD4+, CD8+, or CD8+CD57+ T cells (not recorded which) from PBMCs. These receptors were taken from a human donor in good health, serving as a control.

The chain couples TRBV9 to TRBJ2-7; 7 bases are a match to TRBD2. This CDR3 spans 15 amino acids. Germline V gene data show CDR1 as SGDLS and CDR2 as YYNGEE. V dropped 4 bases and J dropped 3; count of bases not matched to a gene: 10. CDR3 in DNA: TGTGCCAGCAGCTTACTGGGGGGGGGGGTCTACGAGCAGTACTTC. Translation: CASSLLGGGVYEQYF. Variable domain in full (rest from reference TRBV9 and TRBJ2-7): DSGVTQTPKHLITATGQRVTLRCSPRSGDLSVYWYQQSLDQGLQFLIQYYNGEERAKGNILERFSAQQFPDLHSELNLSSLELGDSALYFCASSLLGGGVYEQYFGPGTRLTVT.

This clonotype was detected ten times or more. This chain connects TRBV12-3 or TRBV12-4 to TRBJ1-1; D is unresolved. V lost 5 bases and J 0 bases, leaving 10 bases between the germline ends. The CDR3 contains 14 residues. CDR3: CASSPIGVNTEAFF. The DNA of the CDR3 is TGTGCCAGCAGTCCGATCGGGGTGAACACTGAAGCTTTCTTT.

A word on this clonotype: A read error may produce the germline difference seen at one junction end. The chain carries TRBV7-3 and TRBJ2-7, with 7 bases fitting TRBD2. The germline V gene has CDR1 SGHTA and CDR2 FQGTGA. The CDR3 runs 14 residues. The chain's CDR3 is CASSLGGSTEAHFF. The CDR3, as DNA: TGTGCCAGCAGCCTAGGCGGGAGCACTGAAGCGCACTTTTTC.

For this clonotype: This CDR3 is missing its conserved last phenylalanine or tryptophan, likely due to a read error. The V gene is TRBV12-3 or TRBV12-4, the J gene TRBJ2-3; 13 bases align to TRBD2. The CDR3 spans 15 residues. V lost 7 bases and J lost 10; bases outside the gene matches: 11. The CDR3 nucleotides read TGTGCCAGCACGGGGAGGACTAGCGGGGGTGATGCGCAGTATTGT. This gives the protein CASTGRTSGGDAQYC.

The chain is built from TRBV9 and TRBJ1-5; D is perhaps TRBD1 (5 bases). The CDR3 loop spans 15 amino acids. The germline CDR1 and CDR2 sequences are SGDLS and YYNGEE. V was pared by 2 bases and J by 12 bases, with 21 bases between. The CDR3 region is CASSVRQGSDQSQHF. The CDR3 nucleotides read TGTGCCAGCAGCGTCAGGCAGGGTTCGGACCAGAGCCAGCATTTT. The whole variable domain, remainder taken from reference TRBV9 and TRBJ1-5, is DSGVTQTPKHLITATGQRVTLRCSPRSGDLSVYWYQQSLDQGLQFLIQYYNGEERAKGNILERFSAQQFPDLHSELNLSSLELGDSALYFCASSVRQGSDQSQHFGDGTRLSIL.

This clonotype was seen many times. The chain uses TRBV19 and TRBJ2-3; 7 bases are shared with TRBD1. Trimming took 4 bases from V and 6 from J; bases not matched to a gene: 10. This CDR3 spans 15 amino acids. Germline CDR1 LNHDA, CDR2 SQIVND (reference sequence). CDR3 residues: CASSKRQGQRDTQYF. The CDR3 region has the DNA TGTGCCAGTAGTAAACGACAGGGTCAGAGGGATACGCAGTATTTT.

The V gene is TRBV11-2, the J gene TRBJ2-1; D is undetermined. The V end was cut by 6 bases, the J end by 13 bases, with 13 bases between. This CDR3 has 11 amino acids. Germline CDR1 is SGHAT and CDR2 is FQNNGV. The CDR3 DNA reads as TGTGCCAGCAGTGCGTGGACGGATCAGTTCTTC. Translation gives CASSAWTDQFF.

The chain combines TRBV29-1 with TRBJ1-2; 10 bases fit TRBD1. This CDR3 contains 13 residues. Per the germline V gene, CDR1 is SQVTM and CDR2 is ANQGSEA. V shed 5 bases, J shed 6 bases, and the junction held 6 bases outside the gene matches. CDR3 in amino acids: CSVPRGQGDGYTF. CDR3 bases: TGCAGCGTTCCCCGAGGACAGGGGGATGGCTACACCTTC.

The rearrangement joins TRBV10-3 to TRBJ2-3; D remains ambiguous. CDR3 length equals 13 residues. Germline V gives CDR1 ENHRY, CDR2 SYGVKD. V was cut by 4 bases and J by 4 bases, with 9 bases left in between. CDR3 protein: CAISGWSSDTQYF. DNA of the CDR3: TGTGCCATCAGTGGGTGGAGCTCAGATACGCAGTATTTT.

The chain combines TRBV9 with TRBJ1-1, with D possibly being TRBD1 (6 bases). The CDR3 is 14 residues long. Between the trimmed V and J ends, which lost 4 bases and 13 bases, there was a span of 23 bases. Germline CDR1 SGDLS, CDR2 YYNGEE. The CDR3 DNA reads TGTGCCAGCAGCCTAGGACAGAGGCGTGCAAAAGGTTTCTTT. Amino acid sequence: CASSLGQRRAKGFF.

This clonotype turned up a few times. V usage is TRBV29-1 and J usage is TRBJ1-2, with a tentative D call TRBD1 (6 bases). Trimming removed 3 bases at V and 4 bases at J, with 24 bases between. This CDR3 has 17 residues. The germline CDR1 and CDR2 sequences are SQVTM and ANQGSEA. CDR3 in DNA: TGCAGCGTTGACAGTGCCAACGGGGACATAAACGCCTATGGCTACACCTTC. It encodes CSVDSANGDINAYGYTF.

With regard to this clonotype: The DNA is omitted, as the CDR3 cannot be located on it reliably, and the CDR3 follows TCRdb's listing. The chain links TRBV9 to TRBJ1-5. The length of the CDR3 is 14 amino acids, counting both ends. Looked up from germline, CDR1 is SGDLS and CDR2 is YYNGEE. CDR3 sequence reads: CASRREWLHLRFDF.

This clonotype occurred once. This sequence joins TRBV5-4 and TRBJ1-2; D possibly corresponds to TRBD1 (6 bases). V dropped 8 bases and J dropped 8 bases, with 19 bases sitting between them. This CDR3 comprises 13 residues. The germline V gene encodes CDR1 SGHNT and CDR2 YYREEE (reference sequence). CDR3 region: CASSLYREEGYTF. CDR3 in DNA: TGTGCCAGTAGCCTGTACAGGGAGGAAGGCTACACCTTC.

Worth noting for this clonotype: No conserved phenylalanine or tryptophan is present at the end of the CDR3, so a read error is the likely explanation. It is unclear where the CDR3 begins or ends on the DNA, so no DNA is shown, and the CDR3 is as TCRdb lists it. This chain uses TRBV2 with TRBJ1-5. The CDR3 length is 15 residues, termini included. The germline V gene encodes CDR1 SNHLY and CDR2 FYNNEI. The CDR3 is CASTKERGAQQGTHY.

The rearrangement links TRBV5-4 to TRBJ1-6; no clear D gene. This CDR3 has 17 residues. Germline lookup yields CDR1 SGHNT and CDR2 YYREEE (reference sequence). Trimming removed 4 bases at V and 0 bases at J, with 14 bases between. The CDR3 reads CASSQVGPSSYNSPLHF. The CDR3 DNA is TGTGCCAGCAGCCAAGTAGGGCCGAGCTCCTATAATTCACCCCTCCACTTT. The variable domain in full, with the rest retrieved from reference TRBV5-4 and TRBJ1-6, is ETGVTQSPTHLIKTRGQQVTLRCSSQSGHNTVSWYQQALGQGPQFIFQYYREEENGRGNFPPRFSGLQFPNYSSELNVNALELDDSALYLCASSQVGPSSYNSPLHFGNGTRLTVT.

This chain uses TRBV2 with TRBJ2-2, with D possibly matching TRBD1 (6 bases). V gave up 6 bases and J gave up 7 bases, with 18 bases separating them. The CDR3 sequence is 15 residues long. CDR1 is SNHLY, CDR2 FYNNEI, per germline. CDR3 in amino acids: CASSRQGCGNGELFF. The CDR3 coding sequence is TGTGCCAGCAGCCGGCAGGGGTGTGGCAACGGGGAGCTGTTTTTT.

The CDR3 nucleotides read TGTGCCAGCAGCCGATGGGCGGTCCCTAATTCACCCCTCCACTTT. It is translated as CASSRWAVPNSPLHF. This chain connects TRBV7-8 to TRBJ1-6; no clear D. Looked up from germline, CDR1 is SGHVS and CDR2 is FQNEAQ. V lost 5 bases, J lost 6 bases, and 14 bases lay in between. This CDR3 is 15 amino acids long.

The V and J genes are TRBV12-3 or TRBV12-4 and TRBJ2-5; maybe TRBD1 (6 bases). There are 17 residues in the CDR3. With 7 bases removed from V and 1 base from J, the gap between germline ends came to 22 bases. CDR3 amino acids: CASTESSSRGGQETQYF. The CDR3 coding sequence is TGTGCCAGCACCGAGTCGTCATCTAGAGGGGGCCAAGAGACCCAGTACTTC.

This chain joins TRBV6-1 and TRBJ2-7; D is unresolved. The DNA end is a closer match to TRBJ1-1, so the J assignment may be wrong. The CDR3 has 11 residues. The germline gives CDR1 MNHNS, CDR2 SASEGT. The CDR3 region is CASIRAPEAFF. The CDR3 DNA reads as TGTGCCAGCATAAGGGCTCCTGAAGCTTTCTTT.

CDR3 residues: CASSQVGTSEAFF. The CDR3 region has the DNA TGTGCCAGCAGCCAGGTTGGCACCTCTGAAGCTTTCTTT. This rearrangement joins TRBV11-2 to TRBJ1-1; D is uncertain. The CDR3 loop spans 13 amino acids. Trimming took 5 bases from V and 6 from J, leaving 13 bases between them. Germline CDR1 is SGHAT and CDR2 is FQNNGV.

This clonotype was recorded at least ten times. This chain links TRBV5-1 with TRBJ1-1; TRBD1 might be the D (5 bases). The CDR3 is 16 residues long. The V end lost 0 bases, the J end lost 3 bases, and 15 bases lay between the germline ends. Germline-derived CDR1 and CDR2 are SGHRS and YFSETQ. The CDR3 loop reads CASSLDIAWGDTEAFF. The CDR3 DNA reads as TGCGCCAGCAGCTTGGATATAGCCTGGGGGGACACTGAAGCTTTCTTT.